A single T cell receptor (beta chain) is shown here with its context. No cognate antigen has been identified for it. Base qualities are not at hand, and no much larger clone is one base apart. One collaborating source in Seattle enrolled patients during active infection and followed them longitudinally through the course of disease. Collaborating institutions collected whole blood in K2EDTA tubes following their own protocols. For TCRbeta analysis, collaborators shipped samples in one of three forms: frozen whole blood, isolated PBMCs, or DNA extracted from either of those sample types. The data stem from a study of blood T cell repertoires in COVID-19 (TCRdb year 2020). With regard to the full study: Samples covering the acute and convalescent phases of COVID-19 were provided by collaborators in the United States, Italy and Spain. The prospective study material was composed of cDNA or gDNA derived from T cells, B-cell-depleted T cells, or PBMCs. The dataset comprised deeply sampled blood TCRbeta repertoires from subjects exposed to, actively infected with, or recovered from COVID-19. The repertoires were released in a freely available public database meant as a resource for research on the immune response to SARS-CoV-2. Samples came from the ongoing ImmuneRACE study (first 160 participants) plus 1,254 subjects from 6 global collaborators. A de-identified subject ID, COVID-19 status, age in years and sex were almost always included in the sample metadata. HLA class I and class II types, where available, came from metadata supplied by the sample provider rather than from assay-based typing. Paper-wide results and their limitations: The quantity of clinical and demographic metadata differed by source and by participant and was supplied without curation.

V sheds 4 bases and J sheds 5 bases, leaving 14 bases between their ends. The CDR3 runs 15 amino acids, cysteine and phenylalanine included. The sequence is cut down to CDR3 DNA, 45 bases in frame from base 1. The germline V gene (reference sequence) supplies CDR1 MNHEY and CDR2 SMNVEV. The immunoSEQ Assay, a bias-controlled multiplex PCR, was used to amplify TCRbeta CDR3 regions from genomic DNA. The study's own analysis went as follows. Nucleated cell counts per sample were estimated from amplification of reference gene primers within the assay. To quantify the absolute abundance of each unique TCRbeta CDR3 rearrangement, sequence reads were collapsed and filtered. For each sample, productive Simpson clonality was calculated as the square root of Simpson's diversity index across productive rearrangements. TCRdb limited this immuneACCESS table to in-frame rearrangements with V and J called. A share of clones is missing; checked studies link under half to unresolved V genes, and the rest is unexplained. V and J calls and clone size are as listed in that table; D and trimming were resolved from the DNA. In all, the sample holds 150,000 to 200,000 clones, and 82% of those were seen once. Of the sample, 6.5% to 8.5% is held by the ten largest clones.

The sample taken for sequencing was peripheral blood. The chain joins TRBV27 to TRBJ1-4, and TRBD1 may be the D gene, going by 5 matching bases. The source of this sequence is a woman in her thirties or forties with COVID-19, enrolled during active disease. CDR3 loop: CASSSLGGRNEKLFF. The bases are TGTGCCAGCAGTTCGCTGGGGGGGAGGAATGAAAAACTGTTTTTT.